A single sample is the source of the 14 T cell receptor beta chains below, sequenced in a study of identical twins. TCRdb redid the calling of the 5' RACE reads with MiXCR, one entry per CDR3 protein. The data show 450,000 to 650,000 distinct CDR3 sequences, 9.5% to 10% seen once. These records were also assigned to another study, of yellow fever vaccine responses in identical twins.

Specimen: PBMCs. These receptors all come from a young woman in good health.

This clonotype showed up many times. The rearrangement links TRBV9 to TRBJ2-7; D not resolved. CDR1 SGDLS and CDR2 YYNGEE come from the germline V gene. The V end lost 0 bases, the J end lost 7 bases, and 11 bases lay between the germline ends. CDR3 length equals 13 residues. CDR3 protein: CASSVDYSREQYF. The CDR3 nucleotides read TGTGCCAGCAGCGTAGACTACTCTAGGGAGCAGTACTTC.

To note about this clonotype: The CDR3 does not close with the conserved phenylalanine or tryptophan, likely indicating a read error. DNA for the CDR3: TGTGCCAGCAGCTTGGGTCCGACAGGGAGAGTCTACGAGCAGTACTAC. Translating gives CASSLGPTGRVYEQYY. V is TRBV11-2 and J is TRBJ2-7; 7 bases match TRBD1. This CDR3 has 16 amino acids. V lost 3 bases, J lost 3 bases, and 11 bases stayed unmatched. Germline V CDR1 and CDR2: SGHAT, FQNNGV.

This clonotype was counted many times. CDR3 sequence reads: CASPCDEQYF. In DNA form, the CDR3 reads TGTGCCAGTCCGTGCGACGAGCAGTACTTC. The V gene is TRBV10-3, the J gene TRBJ2-7; no reliable D call. This CDR3 contains 10 residues. CDR1 and CDR2 from the germline V gene are ENHRY and SYGVKD. Trimming cost V 10 bases and J 5 bases, with 9 bases left between them.

This clonotype has at least ten counts. The rearrangement links TRBV19 to TRBJ1-5; 9 bases fit TRBD1. From germline, CDR1 is LNHDA and CDR2 SQIVND (reference sequence). CDR3 size: 16 residues. With 6 bases clipped from V and 4 bases from J, the junction kept 10 bases outside the gene matches. CDR3 loop: CASRDPGQGDNQPQHF. CDR3 sequence (DNA): TGTGCCAGTAGGGACCCGGGACAGGGTGATAATCAGCCCCAGCATTTT.

The V gene is TRBV7-2, the J gene TRBJ2-7; D is unresolved. Trimming removed 3 bases from V and 4 bases from J, with 13 bases in between. This CDR3 is 14 amino acids long. Looked up from germline, CDR1 is SGHTA and CDR2 is FQGNSA. CDR3 amino acids: CASSFTFADYEQYF. The CDR3 DNA is TGTGCCAGCAGCTTTACGTTTGCGGATTACGAGCAGTACTTC. The full variable domain, with the rest looked up from reference TRBV7-2 and TRBJ2-7, is GAGVSQSPSNKVTEKGKDVELRCDPISGHTALYWYRQSLGQGLEFLIYFQGNSAPDKSGLPSDRFSAERTGGSVSTLTIQRTQQEDSAVYLCASSFTFADYEQYFGPGTRLTVT.

In this sample, this clonotype turned up a few times. This chain links TRBV6-1 with TRBJ1-1; no definite D call. Germline V gene data show CDR1 as MNHNS and CDR2 as SASEGT. The CDR3 has 13 residues. The ends were cut back, 5 bases at V and 5 bases at J, with 12 bases in the middle. DNA for the CDR3: TGTGCCAGCAGTCGTCTGGTTGAGACTGAAGCTTTCTTT. Residues: CASSRLVETEAFF.

There are many counts of this clonotype. The chain combines TRBV11-2 with TRBJ2-1; weak D call: TRBD2 (5 bases). Germline V gives CDR1 SGHAT, CDR2 FQNNGV. This CDR3 spans 13 amino acids. V was cut by 3 bases and J by 10 bases, with 13 bases left in between. Here the CDR3 reads CASSFTQLGEQFF. The DNA for the CDR3 is TGTGCCAGCAGCTTTACCCAACTAGGGGAGCAGTTCTTC.

The V and J genes are TRBV2 and TRBJ2-1, with 13 bases matching TRBD2. CDR1 and CDR2 from the germline V gene are SNHLY and FYNNEI. Trimming removed 10 bases from V and 8 bases from J; junction bases left unmatched: 8. CDR3 size: 14 residues. In nucleotides, the CDR3 is TGTGCCACCAATGGACTAGCGGGAGTCGATGAGCAGTTCTTC. This sequence encodes CATNGLAGVDEQFF.

This clonotype came up many times. The chain employs TRBV7-9 and TRBJ1-6; 7 positions agree with TRBD1. The CDR3 runs to 16 residues. V trimming: 4 bases; J trimming: 10 bases; junction bases outside the gene matches: 13. CDR1 SEHNR and CDR2 FQNEAQ come from the germline V gene (reference sequence). The CDR3 DNA is TGTGCCAGCAGCTCCGGGGACAGTCCCCTAGGATCACCCCTCCACTTT. It specifies CASSSGDSPLGSPLHF.

CDR3 sequence: CASRRTSEQYF. In nucleotides, the CDR3 is TGTGCCAGCAGACGGACTAGCGAGCAGTACTTC. This chain connects TRBV6-6 to TRBJ2-7; 7 nucleotides agree with TRBD2. V trimming: 6 bases; J trimming: 6 bases; junction bases outside the gene matches: 2. The germline gives CDR1 MNHNY, CDR2 SVGAGI (reference sequence). The CDR3 loop spans 11 amino acids.

The rearrangement uses TRBV4-3 and TRBJ2-7; D not certain. Germline V lookup: CDR1 LGHNA, CDR2 YSLEER. The CDR3 is 15 amino acids. V lost 0 bases, J lost 2 bases, and 11 bases lay in between. Here the CDR3 reads CASSQEVAAPYEQYF. CDR3 DNA sequence: TGCGCCAGCAGCCAAGAAGTTGCAGCCCCCTACGAGCAGTACTTC.

This clonotype was counted at least ten times. The chain has TRBV3-1 and TRBJ1-2; D is ambiguous. V dropped 2 bases and J dropped 2 bases, with 9 bases sitting between them. Germline V gene data show CDR1 as LGHDT and CDR2 as YNNKEL (reference sequence). There are 14 residues in the CDR3. The chain's CDR3 is CASSQRSQNYGYTF. CDR3 coding DNA: TGTGCCAGCAGCCAAAGAAGTCAGAACTATGGCTACACCTTC. Together with reference TRBV3-1 and TRBJ1-2, the CDR3 gives the full variable domain: DTAVSQTPKYLVTQMGNDKSIKCEQNLGHDTMYWYKQDSKKFLKIMFSYNNKELIINETVPNRFSPKSPDKAHLNLHINSLELGDSAVYFCASSQRSQNYGYTFGSGTRLTVV.

This clonotype was seen repeatedly, ten times or more. The V and J genes are TRBV20-1 and TRBJ2-4; 9 bases map to TRBD2. CDR1 is DFQATT, CDR2 SNEGSKA, per germline (reference sequence). The CDR3 runs 20 residues. The J segment lost 0 bases and the V segment lost 1 base, leaving 16 bases of the junction unmatched. The CDR3 protein is CSARVPWPSGETLAKNIQYF. CDR3 bases: TGCAGTGCTAGAGTTCCGTGGCCTAGCGGGGAAACATTAGCCAAAAACATTCAGTACTTC.

The chain has TRBV28 and TRBJ2-7; D unclear. V lost 3 bases and J lost 5, with 11 bases in between. The CDR3 runs to 13 residues. Germline lookup yields CDR1 MDHEN and CDR2 SYDVKM. The CDR3 nucleotides are TGTGCCAGCAGTTTTAGGCTATCGGACGAGCAGTACTTC. Protein sequence: CASSFRLSDEQYF.